These T cell receptor beta chains were read from a single sample in a study of blood T cell repertoires in COVID-19. Assay used: immunoSEQ multiplex PCR; TCRdb lists only in-frame clones, some missing. The sample carries roughly 120,000 clones, roughly 80% recorded once. The material sequenced was peripheral blood. The source of these receptors is a man in his 70s with acute or convalescent COVID-19. The CDR3 runs from the conserved cysteine through the conserved F or W.

len	v_gene	CDR3aa
14	TRBV12-5	CASGAGTGGGEQFF
11	TRBV20-1	CSAPTGYEQYF
14	TRBV6-1	CASSEDRGNTEAFF
15	TRBV30	CAWSEQGASNQPQHF
14	TRBV24-1	CATSERGQLNEQFF
14	TRBV7-2	CASSFQGSNTEAFF
15	TRBV28	CASPTSGGNQETQYF
15	TRBV4-1	CASSPSRGSYNEQFF
15	TRBV2	CASSEERGGHNEQFF
15	TRBV7-9	CASSLQTGDTGELFF
14	TRBV19	CASSIQGATGELFF
15	TRBV9	CASSVRTGVNYGYTF
14	TRBV5-1	CASSPGGATDTQYF
15	TRBV6-5	CASSLGQGRGETQYF
11	TRBV6-5	CASSPTDGYTF
15	TRBV29-1	CSVEDLTTLRDTQYF
14	TRBV18	CASSGQGWNSPLHF
14	TRBV10-3	CAISGTSGEETQYF
14	TRBV3-1/TRBV3-2	CASSQALQGNEQFF
14	TRBV27	CASSPRLVPGGYTF
17	TRBV11-2	CASSQPVGTARNTEAFF
16	TRBV7-9	CASSLTGGPGLYGYTF
17	TRBV25-1	CASSEGFVGSRHEKLFF
13	TRBV10-1	CASSPGTVYEQYF
14	TRBV7-2	CASSRGRTQETQYF
15	TRBV5-1	CASSLAPGYNSPLHF
17	TRBV19	CASSATGTSGGAGEQFF
18	TRBV14	CASSQGEGIAVESTEAFF
14	TRBV5-1	CASSLALGRETQYF
15	TRBV19	CASSIVHRLTDTQYF
15	TRBV6-5	CASSYSIRVDSPLHF
13	TRBV3-1/TRBV3-2	CASSRGQLDEQYF
16	TRBV19	CASSGQGETSYYSYTF
16	TRBV2	CASTRRQSPPSYGYTF
16	TRBV19	CASSILAGWDTGELFF
14	TRBV2	CASSEKGMNTEAFF
12	TRBV7-9	CASTHSTDTQYF
12	TRBV24-1	CATSDPGGGYTF
14	TRBV10-3	CAISEQGANEKLFF
13	TRBV30	CAWVTGGNSPLHF
15	TRBV6-4	CASSEREDGFTEAFF
13	TRBV23-1	CASRTASGNTIYF
14	TRBV9	CASSEQGTMGTQYF
15	TRBV4-1	CASSQDVVRAYGYTF
13	TRBV6-5	CASRRGTNEKLFF
13	TRBV27	CASSQCRGCEQFF
14	TRBV14	CASSQEPIGGEQYF
15	TRBV5-8	CASSFEGAHLGTQYF
14	TRBV5-1	CASSLDLRGQTQYF
15	TRBV5-1	CASSLEGPPGNTIYF
11	TRBV2	CASRGAEKLFF
15	TRBV2	CASSETGFGYNEQFF